The 32 T cell receptor beta chains in this list originate from one sample, sequenced in a study of blood T cell repertoires in COVID-19. Here immunoSEQ multiplex PCR was the method, and the copy in TCRdb shows in-frame clones only, minus some. The repertoire includes some 350,000 clones, over 75% of them detected once, and approximately 3% sits in the top ten. The sequencing sample was made of PBMCs or T cells enriched from blood (not recorded which). Source of these receptors: a woman aged 30 to 39 who had recovered from COVID-19.

The rearrangement joins TRBV27 to TRBJ2-1; TRBD2 matches 15 bases. CDR1 MNHEY and CDR2 SMNVEV come from the germline V gene (reference sequence). The CDR3 sequence is 19 residues long. V was clipped by 5 bases and J by 7 bases; unmatched bases: 15. CDR3 amino acids: CASSPFRGRTSGRGNEQFF. The CDR3 nucleotides read TGTGCCAGCAGTCCCTTTAGGGGTCGGACTAGCGGGAGGGGTAATGAGCAGTTCTTC.

This clone was picked up one time. CDR3 loop: CASSDPQGYYGYTF. The CDR3 nucleotides read TGTGCCAGCAGCGACCCCCAGGGCTACTATGGCTACACCTTC. The gene calls are TRBV6-2 or TRBV6-3 and TRBJ1-2, with a possible D match to TRBD1 (5 bases). The germline V and J ends were trimmed by 6 bases and 3 bases, with 14 bases remaining between them. CDR1 is MNHEY and CDR2 is SVGEGT in the germline V gene. The length of the CDR3 is 14 residues.

This chain uses TRBV14 with TRBJ2-7; 8 positions agree with TRBD1. Germline V gene sequence: CDR1 SGHDN, CDR2 FVKESK. J gave up 5 bases and V 3 bases, and 3 bases lay outside the gene matches. CDR3 length: 13 residues. CDR3 protein: CASSQGRGHEQYF. The CDR3 region has the DNA TGTGCCAGCAGCCAGGGCAGGGGGCACGAGCAGTACTTC.

V gene TRBV6-5 combines with J gene TRBJ1-2; TRBD1 matches at 9 bases. The trim removed 8 bases at V and 1 base at J, leaving 5 bases unmatched. Germline V lookup: CDR1 MNHEY, CDR2 SVGAGI. The CDR3 contains 14 residues. The CDR3 DNA follows: TGTGCCAGCGGGACAGGGCAAGATAACTATGGCTACACCTTC. This sequence encodes CASGTGQDNYGYTF.

The chain links TRBV5-1 to TRBJ2-7; 7 bases are shared with TRBD1. Trimming removed 0 bases from V and 1 base from J; junction bases left unmatched: 10. CDR1 and CDR2 (germline): SGHRS, YFSETQ. There are 17 residues in the CDR3. The CDR3 reads CASSLALTTGRSYEQYF. The CDR3 region has the DNA TGCGCCAGCAGCTTGGCTCTAACGACAGGGCGATCCTACGAGCAGTACTTC.

This clone was detected once. The V and J genes are TRBV7-2 and TRBJ1-5; D may be TRBD1 (5 bases). This CDR3 is built from 16 residues. Germline V gene sequence: CDR1 SGHTA, CDR2 FQGNSA. Trimming stripped 5 bases from V and 4 bases from J, with 18 bases between. CDR3 DNA sequence: TGTGCCAGCAGCCCCCACGGGAGGGGTCATAATCAGCCCCAGCATTTT. Protein: CASSPHGRGHNQPQHF. The complete variable domain, with remaining parts taken from reference TRBV7-2 and TRBJ1-5, reads GAGVSQSPSNKVTEKGKDVELRCDPISGHTALYWYRQSLGQGLEFLIYFQGNSAPDKSGLPSDRFSAERTGGSVSTLTIQRTQQEDSAVYLCASSPHGRGHNQPQHFGDGTRLSIL.

This chain links TRBV18 with TRBJ1-1; unclear D gene. The germline gives CDR1 KGHSH, CDR2 LQKENI. CDR3 length: 16 residues. Trimming removed 2 bases from V and 1 base from J, with 14 bases in between. As DNA, the CDR3 is TGTGCCAGCTCACCAGTGACGGGGAGAGAGAACACTGAAGCTTTCTTT. It specifies CASSPVTGRENTEAFF.

This clone was seen a few times. The chain has TRBV7-6 and TRBJ2-1; a weak D match, TRBD1 (7 bases). The CDR3 runs to 14 residues. Per the germline V gene, CDR1 is SGHVS and CDR2 is FNYEAQ. With 0 bases removed from V and 8 bases from J, the gap between germline ends came to 11 bases. The CDR3 nucleotides read TGTGCCAGCAGCTTAGCGGTCAGGGGGGATGAGCAGTTCTTC. Translated: CASSLAVRGDEQFF.

The sample holds one count of this clone. The rearrangement joins TRBV30 to TRBJ1-4; TRBD1 matches at 7 bases. The CDR3 covers 14 residues. V shed 4 bases, J shed 8 bases, and the junction held 10 bases outside the gene matches. CDR1 and CDR2 from the germline V gene are GTSNPN and SVGIG (reference sequence). CDR3: CAWTSGTEWEKLFF. DNA for the CDR3: TGTGCCTGGACCTCCGGGACAGAATGGGAAAAACTGTTTTTT.

Regarding this clone: Other nucleotide sequences from this sample produce the same CDR3. The V gene is TRBV3-1 (or the pseudogene TRBV3-2), the J gene TRBJ1-2; possibly TRBD1 for D (5 bases). Trimming pared 1 base from V and 3 bases from J, leaving 6 bases between. Germline CDR1 is LGHDT and CDR2 is YNNKEL (reference sequence). The CDR3 is made up of 13 amino acids. The CDR3 protein is CASSQGRDYGYTF. The CDR3 coding sequence is TGTGCCAGCAGCCAAGGCAGGGACTATGGCTACACCTTC.

The chain joins TRBV6-2 or TRBV6-3 to TRBJ2-7, with D perhaps TRBD2 (6 bases). The germline V gene has CDR1 MNHEY and CDR2 SVGEGT. V dropped 3 bases and J dropped 5 bases, with 14 bases sitting between them. The CDR3 has 14 amino acids. The CDR3 loop is CASSYGGGRNEQYF. The CDR3, as DNA: TGTGCCAGCAGTTATGGGGGAGGCAGGAACGAGCAGTACTTC.

The chain combines TRBV18 with TRBJ1-5, with TRBD1 identical over 7 bases. This CDR3 region has 15 residues. V dropped 3 bases and J dropped 4; count of bases not matched to a gene: 6. Germline assignment: CDR1 KGHSH and CDR2 LQKENI. The chain's CDR3 is CASSPSGQDNQPQHF. CDR3 nucleotides: TGTGCCAGCTCACCCTCTGGACAGGATAATCAGCCCCAGCATTTT.

The chain combines TRBV28 with TRBJ2-3; 10 bases line up with TRBD2. The CDR3 has 13 residues. Germline loops: CDR1 MDHEN, CDR2 SYDVKM. The trim removed 7 bases at V and 10 bases at J, leaving 8 bases unmatched. Written as DNA, the CDR3 is TGTGCCAGCACACCTAGCGGGAGTTCGTCGCAGTATTTT. Protein product: CASTPSGSSSQYF.

The V and J genes are TRBV7-2 and TRBJ2-7; the match to TRBD2 covers 9 bases. CDR1 and CDR2 from the germline V gene are SGHTA and FQGNSA. The V gene end was trimmed by 5 bases and the J gene end by 0 bases; junction bases not matched to a gene: 5. The CDR3 is 15 residues long. CDR3 nucleotides: TGTGCCAGCAGCAGTAGCGGGAGCCACTCCTACGAGCAGTACTTC. Protein sequence: CASSSSGSHSYEQYF. The full variable domain, rest sourced from reference TRBV7-2 and TRBJ2-7, is GAGVSQSPSNKVTEKGKDVELRCDPISGHTALYWYRQSLGQGLEFLIYFQGNSAPDKSGLPSDRFSAERTGGSVSTLTIQRTQQEDSAVYLCASSSSGSHSYEQYFGPGTRLTVT.

This CDR3 is CASSQSGTGGTGELFF. CDR3 in DNA: TGTGCCAGCAGCCAATCCGGGACAGGGGGTACCGGGGAGCTGTTTTTT. The gene calls are TRBV4-2 and TRBJ2-2; TRBD1 matches at 11 bases. The V and J ends lost 2 bases and 5 bases, in that order; junction bases with no gene match: 4. The CDR3 spans 16 residues. Germline CDR1 LGHNA, CDR2 YNFKEQ.

The chain employs TRBV9 and TRBJ1-2, with no clear D. Germline V lookup: CDR1 SGDLS, CDR2 YYNGEE. V lost 0 bases to trimming and J lost 0 bases, with 12 bases between them. The CDR3 extends over 16 amino acids. DNA for the CDR3: TGTGCCAGCAGCGTAGGGCCCGGGGAACCTAACTATGGCTACACCTTC. It codes for CASSVGPGEPNYGYTF.

The J gene is TRBJ2-2, the V gene TRBV7-8, with D maybe TRBD1 (6 bases). The CDR3 has 15 amino acids. With 3 bases removed from V and 4 bases from J, the gap between germline ends came to 12 bases. Per the germline V gene, CDR1 is SGHVS and CDR2 is FQNEAQ. Here the CDR3 DNA reads TGTGCCAGCAGCTTTTACCAGGGGAGCACCGGGGAGCTGTTTTTT. Translating gives CASSFYQGSTGELFF. Using reference TRBV7-8 and TRBJ2-2 for the parts outside the CDR3, the full variable domain is GAGVSQSPRYKVAKRGQDVALRCDPISGHVSLFWYQQALGQGPEFLTYFQNEAQLDKSGLPSDRFFAERPEGSVSTLKIQRTQQEDSAVYLCASSFYQGSTGELFFGEGSRLTVL.

V gene TRBV18 combines with J gene TRBJ1-5, with a possible D match to TRBD1 (5 bases). V was trimmed by 6 bases and J by 1 base, leaving 7 bases between them. The CDR3 is 13 amino acids. Per the germline V gene, CDR1 is KGHSH and CDR2 is LQKENI. CDR3 DNA: TGTGCCAGCTCGCAGGGAAGCAATCAGCCCCAGCATTTT. This sequence encodes CASSQGSNQPQHF.

This chain connects TRBV5-1 to TRBJ2-7; D not certain. The CDR3 sequence is 13 residues long. V shed 1 base and J shed 2 bases, with 7 bases lying between them. The germline CDR1 and CDR2 sequences are SGHRS and YFSETQ. The CDR3 sequence: CASSLSSAYEQYF. The CDR3 DNA reads as TGCGCCAGCAGCTTGTCGTCAGCCTACGAGCAGTACTTC.

The chain employs TRBV19 and TRBJ2-7; 9 bases match TRBD2. Germline CDR1 and CDR2: LNHDA and SQIVND (reference sequence). Trimming took 1 base from V and 2 from J; bases not matched to a gene: 3. There are 15 residues in the CDR3. The CDR3 bases are TGTGCCAGTAGTATAGCGGCGGGAGGGCCCTACGAGCAGTACTTC. Residues: CASSIAAGGPYEQYF.

V is TRBV27 and J is TRBJ2-1; TRBD2 aligns across 7 bases. Germline CDR1 MNHEY, CDR2 SMNVEV (reference sequence). The CDR3 contains 16 residues. The trim removed 8 bases at V and 0 bases at J, leaving 10 bases unmatched. In DNA form, the CDR3 reads TGTGCCAGCGATAGCTCGGCTAGCGGCTCCTACAATGAGCAGTTCTTC. It specifies CASDSSASGSYNEQFF.

The chain joins TRBV7-2 to TRBJ1-1; TRBD1 is a possible D gene (6 bases). V lost 5 bases and J lost 2, with 15 bases in between. This CDR3 has 15 residues. Germline V lookup: CDR1 SGHTA, CDR2 FQGNSA. The CDR3, as DNA: TGTGCCAGCAGCCCTGACAGGCTTGACAACACTGAAGCTTTCTTT. Translating gives CASSPDRLDNTEAFF.

The rearrangement uses TRBV29-1 and TRBJ2-7; TRBD2 matches 8 bases. Germline trimming cut 4 bases from V and 4 bases from J; bases unmatched to any gene: 3. Germline values: CDR1 SQVTM, CDR2 ANQGSEA. The CDR3 sequence is 12 residues long. The CDR3 coding sequence is TGCAGCGTTGTAACTAGCGGTTACGAGCAGTACTTC. It yields the protein CSVVTSGYEQYF.

The chain uses TRBV6-1 and TRBJ1-1; D may be TRBD1 (5 bases). With 3 bases removed from V and 4 bases from J, the gap between germline ends came to 12 bases. The germline V gene encodes CDR1 MNHNS and CDR2 SASEGT. This CDR3 comprises 14 residues. Here the CDR3 reads CASSEGRAVTEAFF. CDR3 in DNA: TGTGCCAGCAGTGAGGGCAGGGCGGTCACTGAAGCTTTCTTT.

The chain links TRBV12-3 or TRBV12-4 to TRBJ1-4, with a weak D call TRBD1 (5 bases). The CDR3 is made up of 13 amino acids. The germline V and J ends were trimmed by 6 bases and 6 bases, with 11 bases remaining between them. The CDR3 is CASRPSGYEKLFF. The CDR3 coding sequence is TGTGCCAGCAGGCCTTCAGGGTATGAAAAACTGTTTTTT.

This sequence joins TRBV4-2 and TRBJ1-1; no clear D. This CDR3 has 14 amino acids. Germline-derived CDR1 and CDR2 are LGHNA and YNFKEQ. Trimming took 1 base from V and 1 from J, leaving 7 bases between them. CDR3 in amino acids: CASSQVVGNTEAFF. CDR3 nucleotides: TGTGCCAGCAGCCAAGTCGTCGGGAACACTGAAGCTTTCTTT.

CDR3 DNA sequence: TGTGCCAGCAGCCCTTCTCCCGAGGTGAACACTGAAGCTTTCTTT. It is translated as CASSPSPEVNTEAFF. The rearrangement links TRBV28 to TRBJ1-1; no definite D call. Trimming pared 6 bases from V and 0 bases from J, leaving 14 bases between. Germline values: CDR1 MDHEN, CDR2 SYDVKM. The CDR3 contains 15 residues.

V and J are TRBV6-4 and TRBJ2-3; TRBD2 matches at 8 bases. CDR3 length equals 14 residues. CDR1 and CDR2 from the germline V gene are MRHNA and SNTAGT. The J segment lost 2 bases and the V segment lost 5 bases, leaving 3 bases of the junction unmatched. The CDR3 DNA sequence: TGTGCCAGCAGTCAAGCGGGGGTCACAGATACGCAGTATTTT. The encoded protein is CASSQAGVTDTQYF.

The chain carries TRBV29-1 and TRBJ2-7; TRBD1 matches at 11 bases. The CDR3 length is 13 residues. J lost 6 bases, V lost 3 bases, and 4 bases had no gene match. Germline CDR1 and CDR2: SQVTM and ANQGSEA. CDR3 protein: CSVEPGTGGEQYF. The DNA of the CDR3 is TGCAGCGTTGAGCCCGGGACAGGGGGCGAGCAGTACTTC.

There are a few counts of this clone. This CDR3 reads CAWSGGTGRSTDTQYF. CDR3 nucleotides: TGTGCCTGGAGTGGGGGGACAGGGAGGAGCACAGATACGCAGTATTTT. The chain employs TRBV30 and TRBJ2-3, with 9 bases lining up with TRBD1. Unmatched junction bases numbered 5, after V lost 1 base and J lost 0 bases. The length of the CDR3 is 16 residues. The V gene's germline CDR1 is GTSNPN and CDR2 SVGIG (reference sequence).

The chain links TRBV29-1 to TRBJ2-1, with 9 bases matching TRBD1. V lost 0 bases, J lost 8 bases, and 14 bases stayed unmatched. The CDR3 contains 17 residues. The germline gives CDR1 SQVTM, CDR2 ANQGSEA. DNA for the CDR3: TGCAGCGTTGAAGATCGTGGGACAGGGAGGCTGGACGATGAGCAGTTCTTC. Residues: CSVEDRGTGRLDDEQFF.

This chain joins TRBV5-6 and TRBJ1-2; D ambiguous. CDR3 length: 15 residues. V gave up 4 bases and J gave up 0 bases, with 13 bases separating them. Germline values: CDR1 SGHDT, CDR2 YYEEEE. The CDR3 DNA follows: TGTGCCAGCAGCGCTGGAGGGAGGACTAACTATGGCTACACCTTC. This gives the protein CASSAGGRTNYGYTF.